What follows is one TCR beta chain and its context. Per the authors' pipeline: Using reference gene primer amplification, nucleated cell counts were estimated. Method: immunoSEQ multiplex PCR; TCRdb's copy keeps in-frame clones and lacks some. Clonal size and the V and J genes are those of that table, whereas D and trimming came from the DNA. The sample consists of some 110,000 clones, approximately 80% of them appearing once. The CDR3 extends over 15 amino acids. Germline V CDR1 and CDR2: SGHNT, YENEEA. Trimming took off 5 bases at V and 7 bases at J, with 20 bases between the two ends. This entry comes from a study of blood T cell repertoires in COVID-19. Study at large: T cells, B-cell-depleted T cells, or PBMCs provided the cDNA or gDNA that served as material.

The TCR comes from a man in his fifties or sixties with acute or convalescent COVID-19. The sequencing input was peripheral blood. This chain connects TRBV11-3 to TRBJ1-1; D remains ambiguous. For the CDR3, the DNA is TGTGCCAGCAGCCCGAGAGCAGTGGGCTCCGGTGAAGCTTTCTTT. It encodes CASSPRAVGSGEAFF.